This T cell receptor (beta chain) was identified in a study of cytomegalovirus exposure and HLA in healthy donors. The overall study: Across some 400 genotyped donors, approximately 81% landed in the Caucasian-associated ancestry cluster.

General study points: With later analysis, a missense DCLRE1C variant became linked to TCR beta V- and J-gene trimming. A later analysis by the authors found several of the most significant clusters apparently linked to common viral pathogens.

PCR primers comprised 60 Vbeta and 13 Jbeta primers. Profiling relied on immunoSEQ multiplex PCR, and the TCRdb table lists in-frame clones only, not all of them. This sample has about 170,000 clones, with over 80% found just once. Germline CDR1 reads LGHNT; CDR2 reads FRNRAP. The ends lost 7 bases at V and 5 bases at J; junction bases unmatched: 13. The CDR3 is 17 amino acids. Comments on this clone: The antigen is not known.

This sequence joins TRBV12-5 and TRBJ2-2, with 10 bases lining up with TRBD2. This TCR was recovered from a boy between 2 and 15 years old in good health and CMV-seronegative. The sample was PBMCs. CDR3 nucleotides: TGTGCTAGTGCCAGCCGAGGGCTAGCGGGGGCAACCGGGGAGCTGTTTTTT. Its translation: CASASRGLAGATGELFF.